Shown below are 18 T cell receptor beta chains from a single sample sequenced in a study of T cells after yellow fever vaccination (dated by TCRdb to about 2019). Libraries came from 5' RACE. The sample was run on an Illumina HiSeq 2500. TCRdb reprocessed the public reads (quality trimming at Q25 with fastp, clone calling with MiXCR) and kept in-frame beta chains. Rows matching on CDR3 protein sequence are summarized as one entry with the most common DNA and genes. This sample has about 360,000 distinct CDR3 sequences in its table, and 6% to 8% of those were observed once. Over 14% of the sample comes from the top ten. The treatment or condition label corresponds to: live attenuated yellow fever vaccine strain. This specimen consisted of PBMCs, obtained 5 days after the yellow fever booster vaccination. Receptors originate from a man aged 25 to 40 who received the YFV17D yellow fever vaccine.

This clonotype has at least ten counts. The gene calls are TRBV29-1 and TRBJ2-7, with TRBD2 identical over 7 bases. This CDR3 has 13 amino acids. With V trimmed by 4 bases and J by 2 bases, 5 bases remained unmatched. CDR1 and CDR2 from the germline V gene are SQVTM and ANQGSEA. CDR3 DNA: TGCAGCGTTGCCAGCGGGACCCCCTACGAGCAGTACTTC. Encoded protein: CSVASGTPYEQYF.

This clonotype was counted ten times or more. The chain carries TRBV24-1 and TRBJ2-1, with 7 positions matching TRBD2. Trimming at V came to 0 bases and at J to 6 bases, leaving 4 bases not matched to a gene. In germline, CDR1 is KGHDR, CDR2 SFDVKD. The length of the CDR3 is 15 residues. In DNA form, the CDR3 reads TGTGCCACCAGTGATTTGGGGGGGGAGGCCAATGAGCAGTTCTTC. It is translated as CATSDLGGEANEQFF.

There are a few counts of this clonotype. The genes are TRBV6-2 or TRBV6-3 and TRBJ2-7; TRBD1 matches 7 bases. With 0 bases clipped from V and 3 bases from J, the junction kept 14 bases outside the gene matches. The length of the CDR3 is 18 residues. Germline CDR1 reads MNHEY; CDR2 reads SVGEGT. This chain's CDR3 is CASSYSATEVAGGYEQYF. The CDR3 coding sequence is TGTGCCAGCAGTTACTCGGCGACCGAAGTCGCAGGGGGCTACGAGCAGTACTTC.

This clonotype was seen more than once but under ten times. This chain links TRBV7-9 with TRBJ1-4, with a possible D match to TRBD1 (6 bases). Deletions cut 5 bases from V and 5 bases from J, with 12 bases between. Per germline, CDR1 SEHNR and CDR2 FQNEAQ (reference sequence). There are 14 residues in the CDR3. CDR3 bases: TGTGCCAGCAGCGGCGGGACACAAAATGAAAAACTGTTTTTT. Protein product: CASSGGTQNEKLFF.

The chain joins TRBV5-5 to TRBJ2-7; D could derive from TRBD1 or TRBD2 (5 bases each). From germline, CDR1 is SGHKS and CDR2 YYEKEE (reference sequence). The V end was cut by 7 bases, the J end by 0 bases, with 11 bases between. This CDR3 comprises 13 residues. CDR3: CASQRGSSYEQYF. The DNA for the CDR3 is TGTGCCAGCCAGAGGGGTAGCTCCTACGAGCAGTACTTC. The variable domain in full, with the rest retrieved from reference TRBV5-5 and TRBJ2-7, is DAGVTQSPTHLIKTRGQQVTLRCSPISGHKSVSWYQQVLGQGPQFIFQYYEKEERGRGNFPDRFSARQFPNYSSELNVNALLLGDSALYLCASQRGSSYEQYFGPGTRLTVT.

For the CDR3, the DNA is TGTGCCAGCATCCTGGACAGGGACCGCTTCGCCTCTGGGGCCAACGTCCTGACTTTC. This gives the protein CASILDRDRFASGANVLTF. The chain employs TRBV11-2 and TRBJ2-6; 8 bases agree with TRBD1. CDR1 is SGHAT and CDR2 is FQNNGV in the germline V gene. The junction had 14 bases not matched to a gene; V was cut back by 7 bases and J by 0 bases. This CDR3 is 19 amino acids long.

In the case of this clonotype: This may be a read error: a much more frequent sequence differs by one nucleotide. The chain is built from TRBV5-5 and TRBJ2-3, with TRBD1 matching 9 bases. CDR3 size: 17 residues. CDR1 and CDR2 (germline): SGHKS, YYEKEE (reference sequence). Trimming cost V 0 bases and J 4 bases; bases outside gene matches: 9. The CDR3 spells CASSLARGTGSPDTQYF. In nucleotides, the CDR3 is TGTGCCAGCAGCTTGGCCAGGGGGACAGGGAGCCCAGATACGCAGTATTTT.

The chain uses TRBV30 and TRBJ1-2, with a weak D call TRBD1 (6 bases). Trimming stripped 2 bases from V and 8 bases from J, with 24 bases between. The CDR3 covers 16 residues. Germline CDR1 reads GTSNPN; CDR2 reads SVGIG (reference sequence). The chain's CDR3 is CAWSYTRAGGAGGYTF. The CDR3 region has the DNA TGTGCCTGGAGTTATACCCGAGCTGGGGGGGCAGGAGGCTACACCTTC. The full variable domain, its missing parts supplied by reference TRBV30 and TRBJ1-2, is SQTIHQWPATLVQPVGSPLSLECTVEGTSNPNLYWYRQAAGRGLQLLFYSVGIGQISSEVPQNLSASRPQDRQFILSSKKLLLSDSGFYLCAWSYTRAGGAGGYTFGSGTRLTVV.

This clonotype was counted many times. The rearrangement links TRBV19 to TRBJ2-7; tentatively, D is TRBD2 (6 bases). This CDR3 contains 13 residues. Per the germline V gene, CDR1 is LNHDA and CDR2 is SQIVND (reference sequence). Trimming removed 0 bases at V and 9 bases at J, with 12 bases between. CDR3 DNA: TGTGCCAGTAGTATAGAACGCGGGACCTTGCAGTACTTC. Translation: CASSIERGTLQYF. The variable domain in full, completed from reference TRBV19 and TRBJ2-7, reads DGGITQSPKYLFRKEGQNVTLSCEQNLNHDAMYWYRQDPGQGLRLIYYSQIVNDFQKGDIAEGYSVSREKKESFPLTVTSAQKNPTAFYLCASSIERGTLQYFGPGTRLTVT.

In its sample, this clonotype was seen a few times. The chain uses TRBV5-1 and TRBJ2-7, with D unclear. The CDR3 extends over 13 amino acids. V gave up 4 bases and J gave up 2 bases, with 10 bases separating them. Germline values: CDR1 SGHRS, CDR2 YFSETQ. CDR3 sequence: CASSGDNPYEQYF. As DNA, the CDR3 is TGCGCCAGCAGCGGCGACAATCCCTACGAGCAGTACTTC. The full variable domain, rest sourced from reference TRBV5-1 and TRBJ2-7, is KAGVTQTPRYLIKTRGQQVTLSCSPISGHRSVSWYQQTPGQGLQFLFEYFSETQRNKGNFPGRFSGRQFSNSRSEMNVSTLELGDSALYLCASSGDNPYEQYFGPGTRLTVT.

This clonotype was counted many times. This chain uses TRBV29-1 with TRBJ2-3; 13 bases are a match to TRBD2. This CDR3 region has 15 residues. Germline V gives CDR1 SQVTM, CDR2 ANQGSEA. J was trimmed by 3 bases and V by 6 bases; bases with no gene match: 6. CDR3: CSVDGTSGKTDTQYF. CDR3 nucleotide sequence: TGCAGCGTGGATGGGACTAGCGGGAAGACAGATACGCAGTATTTT.

This clonotype was observed a few times. V is TRBV20-1 and J is TRBJ2-7; TRBD2 is a possible D gene (6 bases). Germline assignment: CDR1 DFQATT and CDR2 SNEGSKA (reference sequence). CDR3 length: 13 amino acids. V was shortened by 6 bases and J by 4 bases, with 16 bases between the two germline ends. The chain's CDR3 is CSASRGEIYEQYF. The CDR3 DNA is TGCAGTGCGTCCCGCGGGGAAATATACGAGCAGTACTTC.

This clonotype was counted many times. The J gene is TRBJ2-7, the V gene TRBV18; 11 bases fit TRBD2. Per the germline V gene, CDR1 is KGHSH and CDR2 is LQKENI. Trimming at V came to 0 bases and at J to 7 bases, leaving 8 bases not matched to a gene. This CDR3 is built from 16 residues. Here the CDR3 DNA reads TGTGCCAGCTCACCACCGGGACTAGCGGCCCGTGGGGAGCAGTACTTC. The encoded protein is CASSPPGLAARGEQYF.

This clonotype was seen many times. The chain has TRBV12-3 or TRBV12-4 and TRBJ2-5, with D perhaps matching TRBD1 or TRBD2 (5 bases each). The CDR3 is 15 amino acids. Trimming cost V 6 bases and J 3 bases, with 17 bases left between them. The CDR3 loop reads CASSLEGLAKETQYF. CDR3 DNA sequence: TGTGCCAGCAGCCTAGAGGGGCTAGCAAAAGAGACCCAGTACTTC.

This chain connects TRBV5-6 to TRBJ2-7, with 9 bases aligning to TRBD2. In germline, CDR1 is SGHDT, CDR2 YYEEEE. Unmatched junction bases numbered 7, after V lost 1 base and J lost 2 bases. This CDR3 has 16 residues. The CDR3: CASSLIGLAGTYEQYF. The CDR3 bases are TGTGCCAGCAGCTTGATTGGCCTAGCGGGAACCTACGAGCAGTACTTC.

On this clonotype: A read error may account for a junction end that differs from germline. The rearrangement joins TRBV6-5 to TRBJ1-5; 7 positions match TRBD1. Germline CDR1 reads MNHEY; CDR2 reads SVGAGI. This CDR3 region has 15 residues. This CDR3 reads CASSDSTGRDQPQHF. The DNA of the CDR3 is TGTGCCAGCAGTGACTCGACAGGGAGGGATCAGCCCCAGCATTTT.

V is TRBV7-2 and J is TRBJ2-6; no clear D gene. The V end was cut by 2 bases, the J end by 0 bases, with 8 bases between. This CDR3 contains 16 residues. Germline V gives CDR1 SGHTA, CDR2 FQGNSA. This CDR3 is CASSLFPGSGANVLTF. The DNA of the CDR3 is TGTGCCAGCAGCTTATTTCCAGGCTCTGGGGCCAACGTCCTGACTTTC.

In its sample, this clonotype was seen a few times. The chain employs TRBV6-1 and TRBJ1-2, with TRBD1 matching 9 bases. Germline V CDR1 and CDR2: MNHNS, SASEGT. The CDR3 runs to 15 residues. The V and J ends lost 6 bases and 5 bases, in that order; junction bases with no gene match: 10. In DNA, the CDR3 is TGTGCCAGCAGAGAACAGGGGGCGGAAGCTTATGGCTACACCTTC. Protein product: CASREQGAEAYGYTF.